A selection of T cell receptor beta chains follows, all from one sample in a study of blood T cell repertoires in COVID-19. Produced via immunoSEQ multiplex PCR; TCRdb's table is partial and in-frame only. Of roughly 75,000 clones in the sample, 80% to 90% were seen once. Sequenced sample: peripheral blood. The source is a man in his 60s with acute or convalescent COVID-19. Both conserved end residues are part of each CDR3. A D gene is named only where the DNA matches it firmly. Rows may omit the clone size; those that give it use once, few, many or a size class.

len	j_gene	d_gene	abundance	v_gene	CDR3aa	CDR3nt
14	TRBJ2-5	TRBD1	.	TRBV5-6	CASSVGQGGETQYF	TGTGCCAGCAGCGTGGGACAGGGAGGAGAGACCCAGTACTTC
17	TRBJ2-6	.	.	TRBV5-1	CASSPTGIVSGANVLTF	TGCGCCAGCAGCCCGACAGGAATCGTCTCTGGGGCCAACGTCCTGACTTTC
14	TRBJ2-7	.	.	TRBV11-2	CASSQGTWTAEQYF	TGTGCCAGCAGCCAGGGGACGTGGACCGCCGAGCAGTACTTC
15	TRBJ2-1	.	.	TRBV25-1	CASSSNRVADNEQFF	TGTGCCAGCTCCTCTAACAGGGTCGCGGACAATGAGCAGTTCTTC
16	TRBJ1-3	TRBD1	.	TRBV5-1	CASSQGDSLSGNTIYF	TGCGCCAGCAGCCAGGGGGACAGCCTCTCTGGAAACACCATATATTTT
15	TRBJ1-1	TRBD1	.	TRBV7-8	CASSLVRTGYTEAFF	TGTGCCAGCAGCTTAGTTCGGACAGGGTACACTGAAGCTTTCTTT
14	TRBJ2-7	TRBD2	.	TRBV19	CASSIVRGGSEQYF	TGTGCCAGTAGTATAGTACGGGGGGGCAGCGAGCAGTACTTC
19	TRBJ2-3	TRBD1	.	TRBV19	CASSGTTLRTGEDTDTQYF	TGTGCCAGTAGTGGGACCACCCTTCGGACAGGGGAGGACACAGATACGCAGTATTTT
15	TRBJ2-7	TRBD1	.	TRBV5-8	CASSLGQGNSYEQYF	TGTGCCAGCAGCTTGGGACAGGGGAACTCCTACGAGCAGTACTTC
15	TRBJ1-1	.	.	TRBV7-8	CASSLVMSVNTEAFF	TGTGCCAGCAGCTTAGTTATGTCCGTGAACACTGAAGCTTTCTTT
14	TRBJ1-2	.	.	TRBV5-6	CASIPIGLKDGYTF	TGTGCCAGCATCCCAATTGGGCTAAAGGATGGCTACACCTTC
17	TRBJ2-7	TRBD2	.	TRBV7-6	CASSLRNSGGPASEQYF	TGTGCCAGCAGCTTAAGGAATAGCGGGGGCCCTGCCAGCGAGCAGTACTTC
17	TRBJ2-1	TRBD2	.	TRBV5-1	CASSLGGLAGGRNEQFF	TGCGCCAGCAGTTTGGGGGGTCTAGCGGGAGGTAGGAATGAGCAGTTCTTC
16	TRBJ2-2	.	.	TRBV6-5	CASSYDTGSNTGELFF	TGTGCCAGCAGTTACGACACAGGTTCGAACACCGGGGAGCTGTTTTTT
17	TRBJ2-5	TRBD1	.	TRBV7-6	CASSLVPAGGEKETQYF	TGTGCCAGCAGCTTAGTTCCGGCAGGGGGCGAGAAAGAGACCCAGTACTTC
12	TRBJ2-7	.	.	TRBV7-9	CASSSPEGEQYF	TGTGCCAGCAGCTCGCCCGAGGGCGAGCAGTACTTC
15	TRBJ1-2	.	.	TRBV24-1	CATSDQRHPDYGYTF	TGTGCCACCAGTGACCAGCGGCACCCCGACTATGGCTACACCTTC
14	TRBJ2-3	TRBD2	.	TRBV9	CASSRGGGTDTQYF	TGTGCCAGCAGCCGCGGGGGGGGCACAGATACGCAGTATTTT
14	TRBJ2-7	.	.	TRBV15	CATSRDRSRGEQYF	TGTGCCACCAGCAGAGATCGGTCTCGGGGCGAGCAGTACTTC
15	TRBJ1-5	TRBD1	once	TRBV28	CASTPTGGSVQPQHF	TGTGCCAGCACCCCTACAGGGGGCAGCGTTCAGCCCCAGCATTTT
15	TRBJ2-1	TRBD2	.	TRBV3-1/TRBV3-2	CASSPLQAGNNEQFF	TGTGCCAGCAGCCCTCTACAAGCGGGAAACAATGAGCAGTTCTTC
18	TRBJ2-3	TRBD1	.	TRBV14	CASSQGLGQGPRTDTQYF	TGTGCCAGCAGCCAAGGATTGGGACAGGGGCCACGCACAGATACGCAGTATTTT
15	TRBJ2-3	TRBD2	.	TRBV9	CASTVAGGPTDTQYF	TGTGCCAGCACCGTAGCGGGAGGGCCAACGGATACGCAGTATTTT
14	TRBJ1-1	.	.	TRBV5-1	CASSLALLNTEAFF	TGCGCCAGCAGCTTGGCACTACTGAACACTGAAGCTTTCTTT
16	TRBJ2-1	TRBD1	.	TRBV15	CATSSLTGQGRNEQFF	TGTGCCACCAGCAGCCTAACGGGACAGGGGCGCAATGAGCAGTTCTTC
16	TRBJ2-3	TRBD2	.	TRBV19	CASKGLAGPSTDTQYF	TGTGCCAGTAAGGGACTAGCGGGACCTAGCACAGATACGCAGTATTTT
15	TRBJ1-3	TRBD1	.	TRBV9	CASSPRTGVGNTIYF	TGTGCCAGCAGCCCTCGGACAGGGGTAGGAAACACCATATATTTT
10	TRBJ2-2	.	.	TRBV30	CAWSSGELFF	TGTGCCTGGAGCTCCGGGGAGCTGTTTTTT
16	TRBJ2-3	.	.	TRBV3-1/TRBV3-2	CASSQAGGASTDTQYF	TGTGCCAGCAGCCAAGCCGGGGGAGCTAGCACAGATACGCAGTATTTT
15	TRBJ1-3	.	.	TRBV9	CASSVVGGSGNTIYF	TGTGCCAGCAGCGTAGTCGGGGGGTCTGGAAACACCATATATTTT
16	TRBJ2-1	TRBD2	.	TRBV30	CAWRPRSGVRNSEQFF	TGTGCCTGGAGACCGAGGAGCGGGGTCAGAAATAGTGAGCAGTTCTTC
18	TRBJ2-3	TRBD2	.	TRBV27	CASSFLGQRGLSTDTQYF	TGTGCCAGCAGTTTTCTCGGGCAGCGGGGACTTAGCACAGATACGCAGTATTTT
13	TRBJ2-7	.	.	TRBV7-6	CASSRTDSYEQYF	TGTGCCAGCAGCCGGACAGACTCCTACGAGCAGTACTTC
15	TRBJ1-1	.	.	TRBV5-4	CASSPPLGSHTEAFF	TGTGCCAGCAGCCCACCTCTAGGCAGCCACACTGAAGCTTTCTTT
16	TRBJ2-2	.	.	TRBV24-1	CATSDLVGGGTGELFF	TGTGCCACCAGTGATTTGGTGGGAGGGGGCACCGGGGAGCTGTTTTTT